This T cell receptor (beta chain) stems from a study of blood T cell repertoires in COVID-19. Study overall: The origin of the acute and convalescent COVID-19 samples was the United States, Italy and Spain. T cells, B-cell-depleted T cells, or PBMCs supplied cDNA or gDNA.

This clone was seen just once. J was trimmed by 7 bases and V by 5 bases; bases with no gene match: 7. Germline CDR1 SSHAT, CDR2 FNYEAQ (reference sequence). The CDR3 loop spans 14 amino acids. In the authors' workflow: Nucleated cell counts were estimated from reference gene primer amplification. Libraries were prepared by immunoSEQ multiplex PCR; TCRdb keeps only in-frame clonotypes and omits some of them. That table is the source of V, J and clone size, and D and trimming were worked out from the DNA. In the table there are 100,000 to 140,000 clones, about 91% of which are singletons. V gene TRBV7-7 combines with J gene TRBJ2-4; 8 bases are a match to TRBD1. The receptor's source is a man over 45 with active or convalescent COVID-19. Sequencing was performed on peripheral blood. CDR3 DNA sequence: TGTGCCAGCAGCCCCCGACAGGGGTTCAACATTCAGTACTTC. Its protein product is CASSPRQGFNIQYF.